The 4 T cell receptor beta chains presented below share a single source sample, sequenced in a study of T cell repertoires in cytomegalovirus infection. MiXCR was run by TCRdb on the reads, yielding one entry per CDR3 protein. The table lists some 600,000 distinct CDR3 sequences, 24% of them singletons, with 8% in the top ten. Sequencing was carried out using CD8+ T cells from PBMCs. The receptors shown here come from a human donor in good health (CMV status not recorded). Some clones in this sample may be carry-over from other donors' samples.

V gene TRBV7-6 combines with J gene TRBJ2-1; 7 nucleotides agree with TRBD2. Trimming took 8 bases from V and 1 from J; bases not matched to a gene: 11. The CDR3 has 16 residues. CDR1 is SGHVS and CDR2 is FNYEAQ in the germline V gene. This chain's CDR3 is CASGAFLAESYNEQFF. CDR3 nucleotides: TGTGCCAGCGGCGCCTTCCTAGCGGAGTCCTACAATGAGCAGTTCTTC.

V is TRBV6-5 and J is TRBJ1-1; D remains ambiguous. The CDR3 has 13 amino acids. The V end was cut by 2 bases, the J end by 6 bases, with 10 bases between. CDR1 is MNHEY and CDR2 is SVGAGI in the germline V gene. The CDR3 sequence is CASSYGPAAEAFF. CDR3 nucleotides: TGTGCCAGCAGTTACGGTCCAGCCGCTGAAGCTTTCTTT.

This clonotype showed up many times. V usage is TRBV7-2 and J usage is TRBJ2-2, with D tentatively TRBD2 (6 bases). The CDR3 sequence is 14 residues long. Germline CDR1 reads SGHTA; CDR2 reads FQGNSA. Deletions cut 5 bases from V and 3 bases from J, with 10 bases between. CDR3 sequence (DNA): TGTGCCAGCAGCCGGCGGGATTACACCGGGGAGCTGTTTTTT. This encodes CASSRRDYTGELFF.

Many counts were recorded for this clonotype. The chain couples TRBV7-2 to TRBJ2-3; either TRBD1 or TRBD2 may supply D (5 bases each). Per germline, CDR1 SGHTA and CDR2 FQGNSA. This CDR3 has 13 residues. The V gene lost 7 bases and the J gene lost 4 bases, with 12 bases spanning the gap. The CDR3 sequence: CASNIGGADTQYF. The CDR3 region has the DNA TGTGCCAGCAACATTGGGGGAGCAGATACGCAGTATTTT.